The following is a T cell receptor beta chain sequence with its context. This specimen belongs to a study of technical replicates of blood from several donors. V was shortened by 7 bases and J by 4 bases, with 8 bases between the two germline ends. The CDR3 totals 12 residues. Data came from immunoSEQ multiplex PCR; TCRdb stores just in-frame clones and leaves some out. The table records approximately 85,000 clones, over 85% of them present only once. Sequencing input: T cells isolated from PBMCs. V usage is TRBV23-1 and J usage is TRBJ1-5; no reliable D call. TRBV23-1 is reported as an ORF; its role is uncertain. The clonotype was recovered from a human donor in good health. Written as DNA, the CDR3 is TGCGCCAGCACCCCCCCTAATCAGCCCCAGCATTTT. This codes for CASTPPNQPQHF.